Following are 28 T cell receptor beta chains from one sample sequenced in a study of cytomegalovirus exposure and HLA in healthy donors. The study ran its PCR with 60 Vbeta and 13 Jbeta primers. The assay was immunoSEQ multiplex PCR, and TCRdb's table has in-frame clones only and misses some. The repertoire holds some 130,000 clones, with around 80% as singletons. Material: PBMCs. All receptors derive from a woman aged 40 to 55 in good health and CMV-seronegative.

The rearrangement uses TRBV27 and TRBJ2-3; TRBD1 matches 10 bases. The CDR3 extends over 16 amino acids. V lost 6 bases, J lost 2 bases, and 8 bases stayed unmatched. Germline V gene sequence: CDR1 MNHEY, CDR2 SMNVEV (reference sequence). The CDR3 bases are TGTGCCAGCAGCCTAAGACAGGGGGCTTTCACAGATACGCAGTATTTT. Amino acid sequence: CASSLRQGAFTDTQYF.

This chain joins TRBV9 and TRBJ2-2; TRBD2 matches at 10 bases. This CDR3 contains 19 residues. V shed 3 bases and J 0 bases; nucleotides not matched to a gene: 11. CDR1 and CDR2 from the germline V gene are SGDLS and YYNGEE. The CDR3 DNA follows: TGTGCCAGCAGCGCGAGGGGACTAGCGAGTACTTCGAACACCGGGGAGCTGTTTTTT. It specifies CASSARGLASTSNTGELFF.

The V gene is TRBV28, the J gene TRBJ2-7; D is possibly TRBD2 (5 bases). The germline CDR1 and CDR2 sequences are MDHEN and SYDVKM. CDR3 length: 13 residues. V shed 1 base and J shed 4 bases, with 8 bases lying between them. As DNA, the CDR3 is TGTGCCAGCAGTTTATCGCGCGGGTACGAGCAGTACTTC. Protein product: CASSLSRGYEQYF. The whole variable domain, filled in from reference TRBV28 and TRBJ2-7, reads DVKVTQSSRYLVKRTGEKVFLECVQDMDHENMFWYRQDPGLGLRLIYFSYDVKMKEKGDIPEGYSVSREKKERFSLILESASTNQTSMYLCASSLSRGYEQYFGPGTRLTVT.

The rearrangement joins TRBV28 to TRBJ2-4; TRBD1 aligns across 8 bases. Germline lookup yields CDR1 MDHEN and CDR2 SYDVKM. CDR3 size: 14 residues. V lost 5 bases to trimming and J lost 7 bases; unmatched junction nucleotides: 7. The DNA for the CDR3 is TGTGCCAGCAGTAGAAGGACAGGGCTGAACATTCAGTACTTC. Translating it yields CASSRRTGLNIQYF.

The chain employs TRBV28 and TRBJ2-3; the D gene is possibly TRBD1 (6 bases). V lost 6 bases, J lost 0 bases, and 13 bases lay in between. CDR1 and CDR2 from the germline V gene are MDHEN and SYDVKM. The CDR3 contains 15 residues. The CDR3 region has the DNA TGTGCCAGCAGGTTCAGGGGAGCTAGCACAGATACGCAGTATTTT. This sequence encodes CASRFRGASTDTQYF.

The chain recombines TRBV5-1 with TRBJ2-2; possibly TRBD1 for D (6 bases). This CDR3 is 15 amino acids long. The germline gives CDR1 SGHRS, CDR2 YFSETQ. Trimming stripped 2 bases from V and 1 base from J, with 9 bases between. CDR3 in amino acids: CASSFTGWNTGELFF. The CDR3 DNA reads TGCGCCAGCAGCTTTACAGGGTGGAACACCGGGGAGCTGTTTTTT.

This chain's CDR3 is CASRSGTSGDYEQYF. The DNA of the CDR3 is TGTGCCAGCAGGTCTGGGACTAGCGGAGATTACGAGCAGTACTTC. This rearrangement joins TRBV27 to TRBJ2-7; TRBD2 matches at 11 bases. Trimming cost V 6 bases and J 4 bases; bases outside gene matches: 8. Per the germline V gene, CDR1 is MNHEY and CDR2 is SMNVEV (reference sequence). This CDR3 region has 15 residues.

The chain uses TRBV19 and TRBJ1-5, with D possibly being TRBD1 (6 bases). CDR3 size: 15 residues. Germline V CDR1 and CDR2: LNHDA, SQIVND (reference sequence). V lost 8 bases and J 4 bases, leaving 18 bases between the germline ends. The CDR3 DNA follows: TGTGCCAGTCGGCCGGGAGGGGGGGCTAATCAGCCCCAGCATTTT. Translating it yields CASRPGGGANQPQHF.

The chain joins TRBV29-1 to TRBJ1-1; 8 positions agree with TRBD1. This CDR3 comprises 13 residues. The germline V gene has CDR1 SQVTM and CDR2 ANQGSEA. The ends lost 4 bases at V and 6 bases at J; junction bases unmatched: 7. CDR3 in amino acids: CSVAGGWMAEAFF. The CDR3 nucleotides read TGCAGCGTTGCAGGGGGCTGGATGGCTGAAGCTTTCTTT.

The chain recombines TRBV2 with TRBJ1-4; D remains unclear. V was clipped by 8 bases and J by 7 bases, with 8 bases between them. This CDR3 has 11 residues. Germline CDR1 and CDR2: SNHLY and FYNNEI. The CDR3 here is CASEVTEKLFF. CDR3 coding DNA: TGTGCCAGCGAGGTGACTGAAAAACTGTTTTTT. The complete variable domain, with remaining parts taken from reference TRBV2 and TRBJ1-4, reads EPEVTQTPSHQVTQMGQEVILRCVPISNHLYFYWYRQILGQKVEFLVSFYNNEISEKSEIFDDQFSVERPDGSNFTLKIRSTKLEDSAMYFCASEVTEKLFFGSGTQLSVL.

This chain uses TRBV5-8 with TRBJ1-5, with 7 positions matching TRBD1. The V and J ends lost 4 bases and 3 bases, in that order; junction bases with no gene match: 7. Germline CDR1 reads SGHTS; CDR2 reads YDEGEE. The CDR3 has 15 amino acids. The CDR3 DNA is TGTGCCAGCAGCCCGGGACAGCAATTCAATCAGCCCCAGCATTTT. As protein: CASSPGQQFNQPQHF.

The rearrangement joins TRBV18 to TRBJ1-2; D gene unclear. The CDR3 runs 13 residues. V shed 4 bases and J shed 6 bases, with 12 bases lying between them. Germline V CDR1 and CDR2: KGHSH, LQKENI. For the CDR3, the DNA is TGTGCCAGCTCACTTCGATTGGAGGATGGCTACACCTTC. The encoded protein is CASSLRLEDGYTF.

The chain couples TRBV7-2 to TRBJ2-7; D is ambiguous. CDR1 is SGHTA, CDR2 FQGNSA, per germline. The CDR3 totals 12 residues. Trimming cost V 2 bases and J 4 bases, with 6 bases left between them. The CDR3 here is CASSLYKYEQYF. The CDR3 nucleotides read TGTGCCAGCAGCTTATATAAATACGAGCAGTACTTC.

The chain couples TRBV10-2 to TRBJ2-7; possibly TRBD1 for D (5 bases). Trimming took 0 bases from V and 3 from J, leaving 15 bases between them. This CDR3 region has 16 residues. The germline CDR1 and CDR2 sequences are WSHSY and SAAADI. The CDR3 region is CASSESFKGQYYEQYF. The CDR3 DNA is TGCGCCAGCAGTGAGTCTTTCAAGGGGCAGTACTACGAGCAGTACTTC.

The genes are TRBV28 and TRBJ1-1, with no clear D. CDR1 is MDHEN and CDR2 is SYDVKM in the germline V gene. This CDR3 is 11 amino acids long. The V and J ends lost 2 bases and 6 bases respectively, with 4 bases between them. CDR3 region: CASSLPAEAFF. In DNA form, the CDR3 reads TGTGCCAGCAGTTTACCTGCTGAAGCTTTCTTT. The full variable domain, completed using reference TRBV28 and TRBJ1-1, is DVKVTQSSRYLVKRTGEKVFLECVQDMDHENMFWYRQDPGLGLRLIYFSYDVKMKEKGDIPEGYSVSREKKERFSLILESASTNQTSMYLCASSLPAEAFFGQGTRLTVV.

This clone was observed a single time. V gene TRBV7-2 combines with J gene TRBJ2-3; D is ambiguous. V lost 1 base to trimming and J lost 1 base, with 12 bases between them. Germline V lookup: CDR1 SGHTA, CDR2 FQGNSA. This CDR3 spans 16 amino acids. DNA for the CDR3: TGTGCCAGCAGCTTAGGGCCCGGGTACGGCACAGATACGCAGTATTTT. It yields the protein CASSLGPGYGTDTQYF.

CDR3 region: CASSVEGTPTYEQYF. The CDR3 coding sequence is TGTGCCAGCAGCGTAGAAGGGACACCCACATACGAGCAGTACTTC. The rearrangement uses TRBV9 and TRBJ2-7, with D perhaps matching TRBD1 (6 bases). CDR3 length: 15 residues. Germline V lookup: CDR1 SGDLS, CDR2 YYNGEE. V lost 0 bases to trimming and J lost 4 bases, with 14 bases between them.

CDR3 in amino acids: CASSLERGIGNTIYF. As DNA, the CDR3 is TGTGCCAGCAGCCTAGAACGGGGAATTGGAAACACCATATATTTT. The chain couples TRBV7-9 to TRBJ1-3; D remains unclear. Germline CDR1 is SEHNR and CDR2 is FQNEAQ (reference sequence). V was trimmed by 5 bases and J by 3 bases, leaving 14 bases between them. The CDR3 has 15 residues.

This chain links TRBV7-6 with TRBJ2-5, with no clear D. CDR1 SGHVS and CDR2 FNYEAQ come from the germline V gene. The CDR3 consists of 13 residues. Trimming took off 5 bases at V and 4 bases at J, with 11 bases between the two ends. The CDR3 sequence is CASSPLVSETQYF. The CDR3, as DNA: TGTGCCAGCAGCCCCCTAGTCTCAGAGACCCAGTACTTC.

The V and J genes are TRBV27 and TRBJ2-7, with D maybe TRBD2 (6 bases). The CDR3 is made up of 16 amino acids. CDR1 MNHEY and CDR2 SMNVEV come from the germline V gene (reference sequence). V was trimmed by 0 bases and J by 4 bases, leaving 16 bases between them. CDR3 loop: CASSLSPGLLEYEQYF. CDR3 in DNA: TGTGCCAGCAGTTTATCTCCGGGACTTCTTGAGTACGAGCAGTACTTC.

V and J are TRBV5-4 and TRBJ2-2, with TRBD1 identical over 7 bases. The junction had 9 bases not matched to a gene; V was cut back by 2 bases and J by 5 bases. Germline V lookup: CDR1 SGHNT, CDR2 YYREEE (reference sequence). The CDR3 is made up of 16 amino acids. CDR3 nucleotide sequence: TGTGCCAGCAGCTTTCTTTCTCAGGGGGATACCGGGGAGCTGTTTTTT. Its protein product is CASSFLSQGDTGELFF.

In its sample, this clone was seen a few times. CDR3 bases: TGTGCCAGCAGTTACTCCGGACTAGCCAATGAGCAGTTCTTC. This gives the protein CASSYSGLANEQFF. The chain carries TRBV27 and TRBJ2-1; 8 bases are shared with TRBD2. Germline V gene sequence: CDR1 MNHEY, CDR2 SMNVEV (reference sequence). Germline trimming cut 4 bases from V and 6 bases from J; bases unmatched to any gene: 5. The CDR3 loop spans 14 amino acids.

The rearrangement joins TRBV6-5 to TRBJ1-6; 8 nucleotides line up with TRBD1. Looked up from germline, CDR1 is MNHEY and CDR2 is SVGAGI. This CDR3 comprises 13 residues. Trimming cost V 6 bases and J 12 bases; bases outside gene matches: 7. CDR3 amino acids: CASSLGQGIPLHF. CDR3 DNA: TGTGCCAGCAGCCTTGGACAGGGTATACCCCTCCACTTT.

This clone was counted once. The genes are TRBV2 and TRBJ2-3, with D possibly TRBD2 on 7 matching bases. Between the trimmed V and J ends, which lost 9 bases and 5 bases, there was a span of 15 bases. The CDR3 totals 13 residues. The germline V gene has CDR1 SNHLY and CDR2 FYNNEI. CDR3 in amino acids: CASRGASQDTQYF. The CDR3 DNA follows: TGTGCCAGTCGGGGGGCCAGCCAAGATACGCAGTATTTT.

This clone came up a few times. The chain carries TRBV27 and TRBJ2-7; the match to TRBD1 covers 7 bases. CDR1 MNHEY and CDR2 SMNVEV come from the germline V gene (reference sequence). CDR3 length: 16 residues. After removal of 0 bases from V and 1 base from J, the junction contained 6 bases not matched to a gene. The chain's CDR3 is CASSLSRGRVSYEQYF. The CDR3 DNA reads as TGTGCCAGCAGTTTATCAAGGGGGCGCGTATCCTACGAGCAGTACTTC.

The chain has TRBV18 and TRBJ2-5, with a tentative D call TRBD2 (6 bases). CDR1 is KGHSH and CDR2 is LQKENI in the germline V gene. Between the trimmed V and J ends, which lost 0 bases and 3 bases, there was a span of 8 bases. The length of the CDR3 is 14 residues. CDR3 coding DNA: TGTGCCAGCTCACCACCGGGAGGAGAAGAGACCCAGTACTTC. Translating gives CASSPPGGEETQYF.

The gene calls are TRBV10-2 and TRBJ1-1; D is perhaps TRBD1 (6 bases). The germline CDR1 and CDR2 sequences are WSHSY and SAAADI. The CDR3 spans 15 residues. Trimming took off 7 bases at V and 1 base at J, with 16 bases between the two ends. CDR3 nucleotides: TGCGCCAGCACCCGAACAGGGCCAGGGAACACTGAAGCTTTCTTT. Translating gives CASTRTGPGNTEAFF.

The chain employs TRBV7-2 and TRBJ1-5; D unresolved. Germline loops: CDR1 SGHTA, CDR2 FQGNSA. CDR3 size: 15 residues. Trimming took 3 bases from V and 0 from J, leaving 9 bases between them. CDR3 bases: TGTGCCAGCAGCTTCGGGGTGTATAGCAATCAGCCCCAGCATTTT. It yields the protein CASSFGVYSNQPQHF.